One sample yielded the 28 T cell receptor beta chains listed below, sequenced in a study of T cell changes during pregnancy in multiple sclerosis. Assay used: immunoSEQ multiplex PCR; TCRdb lists only in-frame clones, some missing. This table has about 38,000 clones, around 90% appearing once. The material was CD4+ T cells from peripheral blood mononuclear cells, obtained after pregnancy. These receptors were obtained from a female donor in good health, enrolled as a control in a pregnancy study.

The chain has TRBV9 and TRBJ1-2; TRBD1 agrees at 8 bases. Per the germline V gene, CDR1 is SGDLS and CDR2 is YYNGEE. J lost 2 bases, V lost 3 bases, and 6 bases had no gene match. CDR3 length: 15 amino acids. CDR3: CASSESTGANYGYTF. The CDR3 nucleotides are TGTGCCAGCAGCGAGTCGACAGGGGCGAACTATGGCTACACCTTC.

This clone was found once. The V call is TRBV11-2, the J call TRBJ2-1; 13 bases line up with TRBD2. This CDR3 is 16 amino acids long. The junction had 7 bases not matched to a gene; V was cut back by 5 bases and J by 6 bases. From germline, CDR1 is SGHAT and CDR2 FQNNGV. The CDR3 is CASSATGLAGFNEQFF. The CDR3 nucleotides read TGTGCCAGCAGCGCAACGGGACTAGCGGGATTCAATGAGCAGTTCTTC.

The rearrangement uses TRBV18 and TRBJ1-5, with 7 bases aligning to TRBD1. CDR1 is KGHSH and CDR2 is LQKENI in the germline V gene. V was pared by 3 bases and J by 2 bases, with 10 bases of the junction left unmatched. This CDR3 has 17 amino acids. The CDR3 bases are TGTGCCAGCTCACCGCCACAGGGGTCAGTCGGCAATCAGCCCCAGCATTTT. Translated, it gives CASSPPQGSVGNQPQHF.

V is TRBV7-2 and J is TRBJ1-2, with 8 bases aligning to TRBD1. The germline gives CDR1 SGHTA, CDR2 FQGNSA. J lost 2 bases, V lost 1 base, and 3 bases had no gene match. The CDR3 is 15 amino acids. The chain's CDR3 is CASSLGTGRNYGYTF. The CDR3 DNA follows: TGTGCCAGCAGCTTAGGGACAGGGCGGAACTATGGCTACACCTTC.

Written as DNA, the CDR3 is TGTGCCAGCAGCCCTAGTTGGGGACAGGGGACCGAGACCCAGTACTTC. Protein: CASSPSWGQGTETQYF. The genes are TRBV7-2 and TRBJ2-5; TRBD1 matches at 10 bases. CDR1 SGHTA and CDR2 FQGNSA come from the germline V gene. The V gene end was trimmed by 5 bases and the J gene end by 5 bases; junction bases not matched to a gene: 11. The CDR3 has 16 amino acids.

This sequence joins TRBV11-3 and TRBJ2-5, with TRBD2 as a possible D gene (5 bases). The CDR3 is 12 residues long. Germline CDR1 and CDR2: SGHNT and YENEEA. Trimming stripped 4 bases from V and 5 bases from J, with 8 bases between. The CDR3 sequence is CASSSRGETQYF. The CDR3 bases are TGTGCCAGCAGCTCCCGAGGGGAGACCCAGTACTTC.

This chain uses TRBV6-5 with TRBJ2-2, with TRBD1 matching over 9 bases. This CDR3 spans 14 amino acids. Germline-derived CDR1 and CDR2 are MNHEY and SVGAGI. Unmatched junction bases numbered 4, after V lost 6 bases and J lost 5 bases. The CDR3 DNA sequence: TGTGCCAGCAGGGGGACAGGGAGGACCGGGGAGCTGTTTTTT. Its translation is CASRGTGRTGELFF.

J is TRBJ1-1 and V is TRBV19; D is unclear. In germline, CDR1 is LNHDA, CDR2 SQIVND (reference sequence). V lost 7 bases to trimming and J lost 1 base, with 10 bases between them. This CDR3 comprises 13 residues. CDR3: CASISQRNTEAFF. The DNA of the CDR3 is TGTGCCAGTATAAGCCAACGGAACACTGAAGCTTTCTTT.

This clone was picked up one time. The chain joins TRBV5-1 to TRBJ1-3; 7 bases fit TRBD1. The germline CDR1 and CDR2 sequences are SGHRS and YFSETQ. The CDR3 runs 15 residues. V lost 4 bases and J lost 3; bases outside the gene matches: 7. The CDR3 loop is CASSMGQSVGNTIYF. CDR3 nucleotide sequence: TGCGCCAGCAGCATGGGACAGAGCGTTGGAAACACCATATATTTT.

This sequence joins TRBV19 and TRBJ2-7; perhaps TRBD1 as D (5 bases). V lost 2 bases and J lost 4, with 15 bases in between. This CDR3 is 15 amino acids long. Germline V gives CDR1 LNHDA, CDR2 SQIVND (reference sequence). The DNA of the CDR3 is TGTGCCAGTAGTATAATGGGGCAGGGCTCTTACGAGCAGTACTTC. Translation: CASSIMGQGSYEQYF.

The V call is TRBV25-1, the J call TRBJ2-5, with TRBD2 matching over 9 bases. The CDR3 loop spans 17 amino acids. Trimming took 5 bases from V and 4 from J; bases not matched to a gene: 14. The germline V gene has CDR1 MGHDK and CDR2 SYGVNS. In nucleotides, the CDR3 is TGTGCCAGCAGTTCCCCCGGGACTAGCATTTCATTAGAGACCCAGTACTTC. Translating it yields CASSSPGTSISLETQYF. The full variable domain, in which reference TRBV25-1 and TRBJ2-5 provide the parts outside the CDR3, is EADIYQTPRYLVIGTGKKITLECSQTMGHDKMYWYQQDPGMELHLIHYSYGVNSTEKGDLSSESTVSRIRTEHFPLTLESARPSHTSQYLCASSSPGTSISLETQYFGPGTRLLVL.

The chain recombines TRBV5-4 with TRBJ1-2, with a tentative D call TRBD1 (5 bases). V lost 1 base and J lost 4, with 8 bases in between. The CDR3 covers 13 residues. Germline V gene lookup returns CDR1 SGHNT and CDR2 YYREEE (reference sequence). The CDR3 bases are TGTGCCAGCAGCTTGACAGGTCCCTATGGCTACACCTTC. Translated: CASSLTGPYGYTF. The full variable domain, its missing parts supplied by reference TRBV5-4 and TRBJ1-2, is ETGVTQSPTHLIKTRGQQVTLRCSSQSGHNTVSWYQQALGQGPQFIFQYYREEENGRGNFPPRFSGLQFPNYSSELNVNALELDDSALYLCASSLTGPYGYTFGSGTRLTVV.

This chain uses TRBV19 with TRBJ2-7; 12 bases line up with TRBD1. The CDR3 consists of 15 residues. Per the germline V gene, CDR1 is LNHDA and CDR2 is SQIVND (reference sequence). V lost 5 bases, J lost 2 bases, and 4 bases stayed unmatched. CDR3 sequence: CASSPGQGAPYEQYF. The CDR3 region has the DNA TGTGCCAGTAGTCCGGGACAGGGGGCTCCCTACGAGCAGTACTTC.

V is TRBV27 and J is TRBJ2-2; weak D call: TRBD2 (5 bases). V was pared by 2 bases and J by 2 bases, with 15 bases between. The CDR3 runs to 17 residues. CDR1 MNHEY and CDR2 SMNVEV come from the germline V gene (reference sequence). CDR3 residues: CASSLVRAAANTGELFF. For the CDR3, the DNA is TGTGCCAGCAGTTTAGTTAGGGCAGCGGCCAACACCGGGGAGCTGTTTTTT.

This sequence joins TRBV30 and TRBJ1-2; D not certain. The CDR3 consists of 10 residues. Trimming removed 7 bases at V and 8 bases at J, with 11 bases between. Germline values: CDR1 GTSNPN, CDR2 SVGIG (reference sequence). The CDR3 loop reads CASRMRGYTF. The CDR3, as DNA: TGTGCCTCGCGGATGCGGGGCTACACCTTC. Variable domain in full (rest from reference TRBV30 and TRBJ1-2): SQTIHQWPATLVQPVGSPLSLECTVEGTSNPNLYWYRQAAGRGLQLLFYSVGIGQISSEVPQNLSASRPQDRQFILSSKKLLLSDSGFYLCASRMRGYTFGSGTRLTVV.

This chain connects TRBV5-8 to TRBJ2-5; weak D call: TRBD2 (5 bases). V was clipped by 2 bases and J by 1 base, with 12 bases between them. CDR3 length: 15 residues. Germline lookup yields CDR1 SGHTS and CDR2 YDEGEE. The CDR3 here is CASSFSGLLQETQYF. Written as DNA, the CDR3 is TGTGCCAGCAGCTTCAGCGGACTTCTCCAAGAGACCCAGTACTTC.

V is TRBV7-9 and J is TRBJ2-3; 10 bases match TRBD2. The J segment lost 2 bases and the V segment lost 5 bases, leaving 7 bases of the junction unmatched. The CDR3 loop spans 16 amino acids. Germline CDR1 is SEHNR and CDR2 is FQNEAQ (reference sequence). The DNA for the CDR3 is TGTGCCAGCAGCCACGGACTAGCGGCGATCACAGATACGCAGTATTTT. Its translation is CASSHGLAAITDTQYF.

The rearrangement uses TRBV7-2 and TRBJ2-5, with D possibly TRBD2 on 5 matching bases. Trimming removed 1 base at V and 4 bases at J, with 16 bases between. The CDR3 has 16 amino acids. The germline gives CDR1 SGHTA, CDR2 FQGNSA. The CDR3 loop reads CASSLVAGLFLETQYF. The CDR3 DNA reads as TGTGCCAGCAGCTTAGTGGCGGGCCTTTTTCTAGAGACCCAGTACTTC.

V and J are TRBV6-5 and TRBJ2-4, with a weak D call TRBD2 (6 bases). In germline, CDR1 is MNHEY, CDR2 SVGAGI. The V and J ends lost 5 bases and 8 bases respectively, with 7 bases between them. The CDR3 length is 11 residues. CDR3 in DNA: TGTGCCAGCAGTCCGGGGGACATTCAGTACTTC. This encodes CASSPGDIQYF.

The V gene is TRBV4-1, the J gene TRBJ2-3; D possibly corresponds to TRBD2 (5 bases). Deletions cut 0 bases from V and 0 bases from J, with 13 bases between. The germline gives CDR1 MGHRA, CDR2 YSYEKL. There are 17 residues in the CDR3. In DNA, the CDR3 is TGCGCCAGCAGCCAAGAAAGGAGCGGACCAAGCACAGATACGCAGTATTTT. Its translation is CASSQERSGPSTDTQYF.

V gene TRBV5-1 combines with J gene TRBJ2-7, with D possibly TRBD2 on 5 matching bases. V was shortened by 0 bases and J by 3 bases, with 10 bases between the two germline ends. From germline, CDR1 is SGHRS and CDR2 YFSETQ. The CDR3 is made up of 14 amino acids. In DNA form, the CDR3 reads TGCGCCAGCAGCTTGGTTGGAGGAGACTACGAGCAGTACTTC. It yields the protein CASSLVGGDYEQYF.

This chain joins TRBV7-9 and TRBJ2-3; D remains ambiguous. CDR1 and CDR2 from the germline V gene are SEHNR and FQNEAQ (reference sequence). V was shortened by 8 bases and J by 4 bases, with 7 bases between the two germline ends. The CDR3 is 11 residues long. CDR3 nucleotides: TGTGCCAGCCGGGTTGCAGATACGCAGTATTTT. It encodes CASRVADTQYF.

The V call is TRBV19, the J call TRBJ2-1; 10 bases are a match to TRBD2. The V and J ends lost 2 bases and 6 bases, in that order; junction bases with no gene match: 13. CDR1 and CDR2 from the germline V gene are LNHDA and SQIVND (reference sequence). This CDR3 is built from 18 residues. The CDR3 protein is CASSIKGVILAGVNEQFF. CDR3 DNA: TGTGCCAGTAGTATAAAGGGGGTGATCCTAGCGGGGGTCAATGAGCAGTTCTTC.

The CDR3 sequence: CASKPGQGPLQETQYF. Here the CDR3 DNA reads TGTGCCAGCAAACCGGGACAGGGCCCACTCCAAGAGACCCAGTACTTC. The V call is TRBV5-8, the J call TRBJ2-5; TRBD1 agrees at 9 bases. V was pared by 6 bases and J by 1 base, with 10 bases of the junction left unmatched. Per germline, CDR1 SGHTS and CDR2 YDEGEE. The CDR3 runs 16 residues.

In this sample, this clone turned up once. The J gene is TRBJ2-2, the V gene TRBV5-6, with a possible D match to TRBD2 (5 bases). Germline assignment: CDR1 SGHDT and CDR2 YYEEEE. This CDR3 has 15 amino acids. The germline V and J ends were trimmed by 4 bases and 3 bases, with 13 bases remaining between them. This CDR3 is CASSPRVRDTGELFF. The CDR3 DNA reads as TGTGCCAGCAGCCCAAGGGTGAGGGACACCGGGGAGCTGTTTTTT.

The chain is built from TRBV7-9 and TRBJ2-1; TRBD2 matches 12 bases. From germline, CDR1 is SEHNR and CDR2 FQNEAQ (reference sequence). J was trimmed by 7 bases and V by 1 base; bases with no gene match: 8. The CDR3 is made up of 17 amino acids. The CDR3: CASSLEVLAGGRNEQFF. The CDR3 nucleotides are TGTGCCAGCAGCTTAGAGGTCCTAGCGGGAGGGCGGAATGAGCAGTTCTTC.

This clone was seen a single time. The chain has TRBV29-1 and TRBJ1-3; D uncertain. The germline gives CDR1 SQVTM, CDR2 ANQGSEA. Trimming pared 5 bases from V and 0 bases from J, leaving 11 bases between. The CDR3 loop spans 14 amino acids. In nucleotides, the CDR3 is TGCAGCGTTTACAGCTACAGCTCTGGAAACACCATATATTTT. Amino acid sequence: CSVYSYSSGNTIYF.

This clone was detected only once. The chain combines TRBV27 with TRBJ1-2; a weak D match, TRBD1 (6 bases). The V and J ends lost 5 bases and 3 bases respectively, with 10 bases between them. Germline V CDR1 and CDR2: MNHEY, SMNVEV (reference sequence). CDR3 size: 13 residues. CDR3 protein: CASSLTGYYGYTF. The CDR3 nucleotides are TGTGCCAGCAGTCTTACAGGGTACTATGGCTACACCTTC.